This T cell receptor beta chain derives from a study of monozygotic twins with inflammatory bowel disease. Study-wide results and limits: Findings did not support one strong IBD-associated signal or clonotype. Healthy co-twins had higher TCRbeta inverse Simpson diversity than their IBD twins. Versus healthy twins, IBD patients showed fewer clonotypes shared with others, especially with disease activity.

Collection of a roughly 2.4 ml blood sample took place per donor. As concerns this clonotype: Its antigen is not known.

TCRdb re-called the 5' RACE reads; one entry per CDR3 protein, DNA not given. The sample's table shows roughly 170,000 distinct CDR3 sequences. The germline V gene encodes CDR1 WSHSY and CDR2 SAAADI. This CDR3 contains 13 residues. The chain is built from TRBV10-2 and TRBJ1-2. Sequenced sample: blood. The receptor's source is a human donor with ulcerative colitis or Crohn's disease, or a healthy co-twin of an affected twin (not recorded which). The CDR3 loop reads CASGERKNYGYTF.